This T cell receptor (beta chain) derives from a study of stem cell transplantation in POMP-related autoinflammatory disease. About the research overall: Hypothesis: faulty thymoproteasomes impair CD8+ T-cell selection, skewing TRB repertoires. Before transplant, CD4+ T cells skewed naive and CD8+ proportions were low.

The V gene lost 5 bases and the J gene lost 3 bases, with 7 bases spanning the gap. CDR1 is MNHEY, CDR2 SMNVEV, per germline (reference sequence). CDR3 length equals 12 residues. As to this clone: What it binds is unknown.

Only in-frame clones appear in the TCRdb table, and some are missing; sequencing was by immunoSEQ multiplex PCR. Of roughly 11,000 clones listed, approximately 86% were seen once; the top ten hold under 55%. Study-wide findings and caveats: In patients with PRAID, every analyzed T-cell subset tended to show lower diversity and higher clonality. Unique TRB V-J gene pairings were limited in number in patients with PRAID.

The sequence came from a human donor with POMP-related autoinflammation and immune dysregulation (PRAID). The source material was CD8+ T cells from PBMCs, sampled before stem cell transplantation. This chain joins TRBV27 and TRBJ1-1; tentative D call: TRBD1 (5 bases). The CDR3 DNA is TGTGCCAGCAGTAGAGGGGACACTGAAGCTTTCTTT. Its protein is CASSRGDTEAFF.